The 29 T cell receptor beta chains given below trace back to one sample, sequenced in a study of technical replicates of blood from several donors. Some clones are missing from TCRdb's copy, which holds only in-frame ones; the method was immunoSEQ multiplex PCR. The sample records tens of thousands of clones, around 96% being singletons. The source material was T cells isolated from PBMCs. The receptors were sampled from a human donor in good health.

The rearrangement joins TRBV7-9 to TRBJ2-3; D is ambiguous. The length of the CDR3 is 10 residues. V lost 8 bases, J lost 3 bases, and 3 bases lay in between. Germline CDR1 SEHNR, CDR2 FQNEAQ (reference sequence). The CDR3 sequence: CASATDTQYF. DNA of the CDR3: TGTGCCAGCGCGACAGATACGCAGTATTTT.

The chain carries TRBV19 and TRBJ2-7; 11 bases align to TRBD2. The CDR3 extends over 14 amino acids. The germline CDR1 and CDR2 sequences are LNHDA and SQIVND (reference sequence). V lost 5 bases to trimming and J lost 5 bases; unmatched junction nucleotides: 5. CDR3 in DNA: TGTGCCAGTAGTCTCACTAGCGGGAGCCACGAGCAGTACTTC. It codes for CASSLTSGSHEQYF.

This chain uses TRBV7-2 with TRBJ2-1, with 12 positions matching TRBD2. This CDR3 is built from 17 residues. Germline V gene data show CDR1 as SGHTA and CDR2 as FQGNSA. V lost 5 bases, J lost 6 bases, and 11 bases stayed unmatched. This CDR3 is CASSMILAGGPSNEQFF. The CDR3 coding sequence is TGTGCCAGCAGCATGATTCTAGCGGGAGGGCCATCCAATGAGCAGTTCTTC.

This sequence joins TRBV9 and TRBJ2-7; 7 nucleotides match TRBD1. CDR1 is SGDLS and CDR2 is YYNGEE in the germline V gene. V lost 3 bases and J lost 6; bases outside the gene matches: 21. This CDR3 region has 18 residues. CDR3 residues: CASSEHSKYRGSIGEQYF. The CDR3 DNA is TGTGCCAGCAGCGAGCACAGTAAATACAGGGGAAGTATTGGCGAGCAGTACTTC.

A few counts support this clone. The chain joins TRBV30 to TRBJ2-7; D perhaps matches TRBD1 (6 bases). Germline CDR1 GTSNPN, CDR2 SVGIG (reference sequence). The CDR3 consists of 12 residues. V lost 5 bases and J 3 bases, leaving 11 bases between the germline ends. The CDR3 nucleotides read TGTGCCTGGGACCGGGACAACTACGAGCAGTACTTC. Residues: CAWDRDNYEQYF.

The CDR3 reads CASSSNRGTDTQYF. The DNA for the CDR3 is TGTGCCAGCAGCTCCAACAGGGGCACAGATACGCAGTATTTT. The chain recombines TRBV11-3 with TRBJ2-3, with a tentative D call TRBD1 (6 bases). V was trimmed by 4 bases and J by 1 base, leaving 9 bases between them. Germline CDR1 is SGHNT and CDR2 is YENEEA. The CDR3 is made up of 14 amino acids.

This chain links TRBV10-3 with TRBJ2-5; TRBD2 matches 9 bases. V dropped 6 bases and J dropped 5; count of bases not matched to a gene: 4. The CDR3 runs to 13 residues. Per germline, CDR1 ENHRY and CDR2 SYGVKD. In nucleotides, the CDR3 is TGTGCCATCAGCGTAGCGGGAGAGGAGACCCAGTACTTC. Its protein is CAISVAGEETQYF.

The chain is built from TRBV5-6 and TRBJ1-2, with D uncertain. Germline values: CDR1 SGHDT, CDR2 YYEEEE. The CDR3 spans 15 residues. Trimming took off 4 bases at V and 2 bases at J, with 15 bases between the two ends. As DNA, the CDR3 is TGTGCCAGCAGCCCCGCGACGCGCGGAAACTATGGCTACACCTTC. Amino acid sequence: CASSPATRGNYGYTF.

The chain carries TRBV4-1 and TRBJ2-7; possible D gene TRBD1, 5 bases. CDR3 length equals 13 residues. The V and J ends lost 0 bases and 4 bases respectively, with 7 bases between them. Germline V lookup: CDR1 MGHRA, CDR2 YSYEKL. As DNA, the CDR3 is TGCGCCAGCAGCCAAGACAGGGCTTACGAGCAGTACTTC. Residues: CASSQDRAYEQYF.

This chain joins TRBV28 and TRBJ2-1; TRBD2 agrees at 8 bases. The CDR3 covers 15 residues. Per germline, CDR1 MDHEN and CDR2 SYDVKM. The trim removed 5 bases at V and 7 bases at J, leaving 10 bases unmatched. The CDR3 nucleotides are TGTGCCAGCAGTCCGTACGGGAGGGCCGGTAATGAGCAGTTCTTC. This codes for CASSPYGRAGNEQFF.

The rearrangement joins TRBV6-5 to TRBJ2-1; D may be TRBD1 (6 bases). The CDR3 consists of 16 residues. Germline-derived CDR1 and CDR2 are MNHEY and SVGAGI. V was trimmed by 0 bases and J by 2 bases, leaving 11 bases between them. The CDR3 DNA follows: TGTGCCAGCAGTTACTCGAGTGGACAGCCCTACAATGAGCAGTTCTTC. It specifies CASSYSSGQPYNEQFF.

The chain uses TRBV5-1 and TRBJ2-5, with 14 nucleotides matching TRBD2. Germline CDR1 and CDR2: SGHRS and YFSETQ. J gave up 3 bases and V 0 bases, and 1 base lay outside the gene matches. This CDR3 contains 16 residues. CDR3 in DNA: TGCGCCAGCAGCTTGGAGGGACTAGCGGGAGAAGAGACCCAGTACTTC. It is translated as CASSLEGLAGEETQYF.

This clone came up once. The V and J genes are TRBV10-2 and TRBJ2-2; possible D gene TRBD1, 5 bases. This CDR3 comprises 17 residues. The germline V and J ends were trimmed by 2 bases and 4 bases, with 17 bases remaining between them. Per the germline V gene, CDR1 is WSHSY and CDR2 is SAAADI. In DNA, the CDR3 is TGCGCCAGCAGTGAGCTGGGTAGGGGTCGGAGCACCGGGGAGCTGTTTTTT. This translates into CASSELGRGRSTGELFF.

The rearrangement links TRBV9 to TRBJ2-7; D might be TRBD2 (5 bases). The V gene lost 0 bases and the J gene lost 6 bases, with 13 bases spanning the gap. This CDR3 has 14 amino acids. Germline V lookup: CDR1 SGDLS, CDR2 YYNGEE. The CDR3 protein is CASSVVSSGSEQYF. DNA for the CDR3: TGTGCCAGCAGCGTAGTCTCAAGTGGGAGCGAGCAGTACTTC.

This chain links TRBV30 with TRBJ1-1, with D unresolved. The V gene lost 0 bases and the J gene lost 7 bases, with 6 bases spanning the gap. There are 11 residues in the CDR3. Germline V gene sequence: CDR1 GTSNPN, CDR2 SVGIG (reference sequence). This CDR3 is CAWSVGIEAFF. The CDR3 region has the DNA TGTGCCTGGAGTGTCGGGATTGAAGCTTTCTTT.

The chain recombines TRBV27 with TRBJ2-3; 10 bases are a match to TRBD1. Germline V gene sequence: CDR1 MNHEY, CDR2 SMNVEV (reference sequence). The CDR3 length is 18 residues. The junction had 10 bases not matched to a gene; V was cut back by 3 bases and J by 1 base. CDR3 sequence: CASSLLPVGTGGTDTQYF. For the CDR3, the DNA is TGTGCCAGCAGTTTGTTACCAGTCGGGACAGGGGGCACAGATACGCAGTATTTT.

The chain links TRBV4-1 to TRBJ1-4, with D possibly being TRBD1 (5 bases). Germline CDR1 is MGHRA and CDR2 is YSYEKL. Trimming pared 3 bases from V and 2 bases from J, leaving 13 bases between. The CDR3 has 16 residues. In DNA, the CDR3 is TGCGCCAGCAGCCAGTTCTCCGGGACTACTAATGAAAAACTGTTTTTT. Protein sequence: CASSQFSGTTNEKLFF.

The genes are TRBV27 and TRBJ1-4, with unresolved D. CDR3 size: 16 residues. Deletions cut 2 bases from V and 6 bases from J, with 16 bases between. Germline V gene sequence: CDR1 MNHEY, CDR2 SMNVEV (reference sequence). The CDR3 DNA follows: TGTGCCAGCAGTTTAAGCCCCGGGAGTGGCGATGAAAAACTGTTTTTT. Protein: CASSLSPGSGDEKLFF.

In this sample, this clone turned up once. V and J are TRBV7-2 and TRBJ1-5; D gene ambiguous. Germline assignment: CDR1 SGHTA and CDR2 FQGNSA. The CDR3 spans 16 residues. V was clipped by 5 bases and J by 9 bases, with 23 bases between them. DNA for the CDR3: TGTGCCAGCAGCCACCCACGGCTACTTATTCAGGTGCCCCAGCATTTT. Its protein product is CASSHPRLLIQVPQHF.

The chain combines TRBV7-8 with TRBJ2-7; D might be TRBD1 (5 bases). The CDR3 covers 13 residues. V lost 5 bases and J 4 bases, leaving 12 bases between the germline ends. Germline CDR1 SGHVS, CDR2 FQNEAQ. The CDR3 here is CASSRSRAYEQYF. CDR3 DNA: TGTGCCAGCAGCCGTAGCAGGGCATACGAGCAGTACTTC.

The chain uses TRBV27 and TRBJ2-1, with a tentative D call TRBD1 (6 bases). There are 14 residues in the CDR3. The V and J ends lost 5 bases and 0 bases respectively, with 8 bases between them. Germline lookup yields CDR1 MNHEY and CDR2 SMNVEV (reference sequence). CDR3 sequence: CASSTGSSYNEQFF. The DNA for the CDR3 is TGTGCCAGCAGTACAGGGAGCTCCTACAATGAGCAGTTCTTC.

The CDR3 protein is CASSLAGTQETQYF. CDR3 in DNA: TGCGCCAGCAGCTTGGCCGGGACACAAGAGACCCAGTACTTC. V usage is TRBV5-1 and J usage is TRBJ2-5, with D possibly TRBD1 on 6 matching bases. Germline V gene lookup returns CDR1 SGHRS and CDR2 YFSETQ. The V end lost 0 bases, the J end lost 2 bases, and 8 bases lay between the germline ends. There are 14 residues in the CDR3. Using reference TRBV5-1 and TRBJ2-5 for the parts outside the CDR3, the full variable domain is KAGVTQTPRYLIKTRGQQVTLSCSPISGHRSVSWYQQTPGQGLQFLFEYFSETQRNKGNFPGRFSGRQFSNSRSEMNVSTLELGDSALYLCASSLAGTQETQYFGPGTRLLVL.

A few counts support this clone. This rearrangement joins TRBV29-1 to TRBJ1-1; 9 bases are a match to TRBD1. The V segment lost 3 bases and the J segment 1 base; nucleotides outside the gene matches: 3. CDR1 and CDR2 from the germline V gene are SQVTM and ANQGSEA. This CDR3 comprises 14 residues. This chain's CDR3 is CSVENRGRNTEAFF. Here the CDR3 DNA reads TGCAGCGTTGAGAACAGGGGGCGGAACACTGAAGCTTTCTTT.

The chain recombines TRBV11-3 with TRBJ2-7, with a weak D call TRBD1 (5 bases). This CDR3 has 13 residues. V was trimmed by 3 bases and J by 4 bases, leaving 10 bases between them. Germline lookup yields CDR1 SGHNT and CDR2 YENEEA. The CDR3 is CASSFETAYEQYF. The CDR3 nucleotides read TGTGCCAGCAGCTTCGAGACAGCTTACGAGCAGTACTTC.

The chain joins TRBV7-9 to TRBJ1-4, with a possible D match to TRBD1 (6 bases). The V gene's germline CDR1 is SEHNR and CDR2 FQNEAQ (reference sequence). The CDR3 runs to 12 residues. The V and J ends lost 8 bases and 4 bases respectively, with 8 bases between them. The CDR3 sequence is CASGQINEKLFF. For the CDR3, the DNA is TGTGCCAGCGGACAGATTAATGAAAAACTGTTTTTT.

V usage is TRBV19 and J usage is TRBJ1-4; maybe TRBD1 (6 bases). The ends were cut back, 3 bases at V and 8 bases at J, with 13 bases in the middle. The CDR3 covers 14 residues. Germline lookup yields CDR1 LNHDA and CDR2 SQIVND (reference sequence). The DNA for the CDR3 is TGTGCCAGTAGTATCAGGGGTACCCGGGAAAAACTGTTTTTT. Its protein is CASSIRGTREKLFF.

V gene TRBV15 combines with J gene TRBJ2-5; D possibly corresponds to TRBD2 (5 bases). V dropped 0 bases and J dropped 5 bases, with 10 bases sitting between them. The CDR3 has 14 residues. From germline, CDR1 is LNHNV and CDR2 YYDKDF (reference sequence). CDR3 loop: CATSRDPGSETQYF. As DNA, the CDR3 is TGTGCCACCAGCAGAGATCCGGGGTCCGAGACCCAGTACTTC. The full variable domain, rest sourced from reference TRBV15 and TRBJ2-5, is DAMVIQNPRYQVTQFGKPVTLSCSQTLNHNVMYWYQQKSSQAPKLLFHYYDKDFNNEADTPDNFQSRRPNTSFCFLDIRSPGLGDTAMYLCATSRDPGSETQYFGPGTRLLVL.

The CDR3 DNA reads as TGCGCCAGCAGCCAAGATCGCGGACTGCACTATGGCTACACCTTC. It translates to CASSQDRGLHYGYTF. The chain recombines TRBV4-3 with TRBJ1-2; D gene unclear. Germline values: CDR1 LGHNA, CDR2 YSLEER. There are 15 residues in the CDR3. V lost 0 bases and J 3 bases, leaving 11 bases between the germline ends.

V is TRBV5-1 and J is TRBJ2-1; D is possibly TRBD1 (5 bases). Per the germline V gene, CDR1 is SGHRS and CDR2 is YFSETQ. With 2 bases removed from V and 5 bases from J, the gap between germline ends came to 11 bases. The CDR3 contains 14 residues. The DNA for the CDR3 is TGCGCCAGCAGCTTCAGGGATTGGGACAATGAGCAGTTCTTC. Protein: CASSFRDWDNEQFF. The variable domain in full, completed from reference TRBV5-1 and TRBJ2-1, reads KAGVTQTPRYLIKTRGQQVTLSCSPISGHRSVSWYQQTPGQGLQFLFEYFSETQRNKGNFPGRFSGRQFSNSRSEMNVSTLELGDSALYLCASSFRDWDNEQFFGPGTRLTVL.